These T cell receptor beta chains were read from a single sample in a study of CXCR3-negative and CXCR3-positive naive CD8 T cells. TCRdb reanalyzed the 5' RACE reads and collapses them to one entry per CDR3 protein, without DNA. This table lists about 98,000 distinct CDR3 sequences. Specimen: naive CXCR3+ CD8+ T cells from blood. These receptor sequences come from a human donor in good health. Some clones in this sample may be carry-over from other donors' samples. CDR3s include the opening cysteine and the closing phenylalanine or tryptophan.

j_call v_call cdr3_aa
TRBJ2-1 TRBV29-1 CSVDSLSEQFF
TRBJ2-1 TRBV12-3/TRBV12-4 CASSRSGGAVEQFF
TRBJ1-1 TRBV6-6 CASSYSGESYRGFF
TRBJ2-7 TRBV20-1 CSALFTDSSSDEQYF
TRBJ1-1 TRBV5-1 CASRDPWGIWTEAFF
TRBJ1-1 TRBV5-1 CASSPVTGVNTEAFF
TRBJ2-3 TRBV11-3 CASSSYTETSTDTQYF
TRBJ1-2 TRBV4-3 CASSQDSQDSPYGYTF
TRBJ2-7 TRBV6-5 CASSYSVKGSSYEQYF
TRBJ1-1 TRBV7-2 CASSLEDRPVGTEAFF
TRBJ2-1 TRBV7-2 CASSPTSGGLYEQFF
TRBJ2-7 TRBV19 CASSAGTGETYEQYF
TRBJ2-1 TRBV7-9 CDSSSGTSGGEFYNEQFF
TRBJ2-5 TRBV7-9 CASSLDVGLGGEETQYF
TRBJ2-5 TRBV11-2 CASSLEEGFEETQYF
TRBJ2-7 TRBV3-1 CASTLITLLKPYEQYF
TRBJ1-4 TRBV6-6 CASSYGPATNEKLFF
TRBJ2-7 TRBV7-9 CASSLPGTGHHEQYF
TRBJ2-1 TRBV5-6 CASRTGTGGYNEQFF
TRBJ2-7 TRBV5-1 CASSLSASGEQYF
TRBJ2-2 TRBV28 CASSRGNTGELFF
TRBJ2-1 TRBV6-4 CASSELTSGSVDEQFF